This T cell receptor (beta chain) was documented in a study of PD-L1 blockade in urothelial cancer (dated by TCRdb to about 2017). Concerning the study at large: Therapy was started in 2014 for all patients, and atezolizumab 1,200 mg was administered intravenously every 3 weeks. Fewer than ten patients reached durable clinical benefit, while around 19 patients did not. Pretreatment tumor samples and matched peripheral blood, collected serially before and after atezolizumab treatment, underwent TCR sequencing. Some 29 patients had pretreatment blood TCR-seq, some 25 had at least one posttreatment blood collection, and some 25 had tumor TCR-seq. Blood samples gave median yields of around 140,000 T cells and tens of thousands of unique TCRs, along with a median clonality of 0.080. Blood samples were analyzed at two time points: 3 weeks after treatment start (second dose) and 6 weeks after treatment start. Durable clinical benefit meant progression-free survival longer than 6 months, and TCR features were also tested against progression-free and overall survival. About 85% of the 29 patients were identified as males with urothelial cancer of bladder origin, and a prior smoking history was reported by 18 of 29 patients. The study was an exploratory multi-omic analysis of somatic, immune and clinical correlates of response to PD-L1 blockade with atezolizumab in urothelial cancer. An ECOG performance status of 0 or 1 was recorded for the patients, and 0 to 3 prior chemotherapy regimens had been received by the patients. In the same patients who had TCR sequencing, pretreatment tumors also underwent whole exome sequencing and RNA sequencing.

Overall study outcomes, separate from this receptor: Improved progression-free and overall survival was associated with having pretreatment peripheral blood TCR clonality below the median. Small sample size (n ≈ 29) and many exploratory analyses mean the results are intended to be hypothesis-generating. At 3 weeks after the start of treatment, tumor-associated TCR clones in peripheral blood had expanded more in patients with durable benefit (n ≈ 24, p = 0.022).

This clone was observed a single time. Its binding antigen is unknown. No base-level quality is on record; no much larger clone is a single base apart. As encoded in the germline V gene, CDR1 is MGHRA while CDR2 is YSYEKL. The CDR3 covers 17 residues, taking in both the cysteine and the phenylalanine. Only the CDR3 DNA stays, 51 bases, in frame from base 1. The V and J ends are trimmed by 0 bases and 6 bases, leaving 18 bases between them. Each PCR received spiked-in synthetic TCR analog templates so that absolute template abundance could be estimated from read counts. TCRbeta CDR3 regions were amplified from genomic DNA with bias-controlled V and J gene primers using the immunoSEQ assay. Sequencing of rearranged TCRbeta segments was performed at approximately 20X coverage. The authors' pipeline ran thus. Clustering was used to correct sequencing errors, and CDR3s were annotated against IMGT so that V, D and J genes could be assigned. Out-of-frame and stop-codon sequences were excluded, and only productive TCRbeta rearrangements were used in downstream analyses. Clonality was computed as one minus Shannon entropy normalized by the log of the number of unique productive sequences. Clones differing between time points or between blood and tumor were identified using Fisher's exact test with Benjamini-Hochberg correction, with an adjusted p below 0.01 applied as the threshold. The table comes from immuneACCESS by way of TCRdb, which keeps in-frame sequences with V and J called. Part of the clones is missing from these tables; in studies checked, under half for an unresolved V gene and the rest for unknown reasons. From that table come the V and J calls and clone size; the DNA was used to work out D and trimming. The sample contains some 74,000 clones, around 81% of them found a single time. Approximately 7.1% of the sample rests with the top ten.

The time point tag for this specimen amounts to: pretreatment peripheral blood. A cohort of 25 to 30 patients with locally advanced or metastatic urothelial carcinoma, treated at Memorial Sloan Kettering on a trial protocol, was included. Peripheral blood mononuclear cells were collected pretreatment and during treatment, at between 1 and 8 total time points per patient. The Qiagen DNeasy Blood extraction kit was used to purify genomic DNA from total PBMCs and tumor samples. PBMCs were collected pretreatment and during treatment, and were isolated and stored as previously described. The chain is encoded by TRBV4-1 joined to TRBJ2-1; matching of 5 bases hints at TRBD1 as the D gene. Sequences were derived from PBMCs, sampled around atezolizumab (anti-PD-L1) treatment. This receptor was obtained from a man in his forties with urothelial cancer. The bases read TGCGCCAGCAGCCAAGAGCCGAGATCAGGGTCGGGCAATGAGCAGTTCTTC. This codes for CASSQEPRSGSGNEQFF.